These 29 T cell receptor beta chains share one sample of origin, sequenced in a study of Tregs in tolerant kidney transplant recipients. Libraries were prepared by immunoSEQ multiplex PCR; TCRdb keeps only in-frame clonotypes and omits some of them. The table lists over 50,000 clones, 80% to 90% of them singletons, with more than 4% in the top ten. Sequencing input: CD4+ T cells from blood. These receptors originate from a human donor in good health.

J is TRBJ2-7 and V is TRBV19; possible D gene TRBD2, 5 bases. Between the trimmed V and J ends, which lost 3 bases and 4 bases, there was a span of 13 bases. The CDR3 has 14 residues. Looked up from germline, CDR1 is LNHDA and CDR2 is SQIVND (reference sequence). CDR3 nucleotides: TGTGCCAGTAGTATTCAGCGGAAGGGATACGAGCAGTACTTC. This codes for CASSIQRKGYEQYF.

A word on this clone: Distinct nucleotide sequences in the sample also encode this CDR3. The chain links TRBV14 to TRBJ2-5; TRBD2 might be the D (5 bases). Trimming cost V 2 bases and J 8 bases, with 6 bases left between them. Germline loops: CDR1 SGHDN, CDR2 FVKESK. The CDR3 runs to 11 residues. CDR3 nucleotides: TGTGCCAGCAGCCAACGGGGAACCCAGTACTTC. Its protein product is CASSQRGTQYF.

Only one count was recorded for this clone. V is TRBV5-8 and J is TRBJ1-5, with 7 nucleotides matching TRBD1. V lost 4 bases to trimming and J lost 9 bases; unmatched junction nucleotides: 13. The CDR3 is 15 residues long. Germline V gene lookup returns CDR1 SGHTS and CDR2 YDEGEE. The CDR3 DNA sequence: TGTGCCAGCAGCACCACAGGGGTCGGAACTGCGCCCCAGCATTTT. Residues: CASSTTGVGTAPQHF.

The gene calls are TRBV5-4 and TRBJ2-2; no reliable D call. The germline CDR1 and CDR2 sequences are SGHNT and YYREEE (reference sequence). The V end lost 3 bases, the J end lost 2 bases, and 5 bases lay between the germline ends. This CDR3 is built from 13 residues. Here the CDR3 DNA reads TGTGCCAGCAGCTCAACTAACACCGGGGAGCTGTTTTTT. Translated: CASSSTNTGELFF.

This chain uses TRBV7-2 with TRBJ2-7, with unresolved D. The CDR3 spans 14 residues. Deletions cut 1 base from V and 5 bases from J, with 12 bases between. Germline CDR1 is SGHTA and CDR2 is FQGNSA. Here the CDR3 reads CASSLGGFEDEQYF. The CDR3 nucleotides read TGTGCCAGCAGCTTAGGGGGATTCGAGGACGAGCAGTACTTC.

This sequence joins TRBV30 and TRBJ2-7; no definite D call. CDR1 GTSNPN and CDR2 SVGIG come from the germline V gene (reference sequence). V lost 1 base, J lost 4 bases, and 8 bases lay in between. The CDR3 extends over 12 amino acids. Written as DNA, the CDR3 is TGTGCCTGGAGTGCGGGTGGGTACGAGCAGTACTTC. Protein product: CAWSAGGYEQYF.

The chain recombines TRBV5-6 with TRBJ2-1, with TRBD2 matching over 7 bases. The CDR3 is 17 residues long. The J segment lost 0 bases and the V segment lost 3 bases, leaving 9 bases of the junction unmatched. Per germline, CDR1 SGHDT and CDR2 YYEEEE. As DNA, the CDR3 is TGTGCCAGCAGCTCCTATGTAGGCGGGGGCTCCTACAATGAGCAGTTCTTC. It translates to CASSSYVGGGSYNEQFF.

The chain couples TRBV7-9 to TRBJ2-1, with TRBD2 matching 12 bases. V shed 2 bases and J 5 bases; nucleotides not matched to a gene: 1. Per the germline V gene, CDR1 is SEHNR and CDR2 is FQNEAQ (reference sequence). This CDR3 comprises 15 residues. The CDR3, as DNA: TGTGCCAGCAGCTTAAGACTAGCGGGAGACAATGAGCAGTTCTTC. It yields the protein CASSLRLAGDNEQFF.

The chain recombines TRBV27 with TRBJ2-5; TRBD1 is a possible D gene (5 bases). Trimming shortened V by 5 bases and J by 5 bases, and 9 bases separated the two germline ends. The CDR3 is 12 amino acids. The germline CDR1 and CDR2 sequences are MNHEY and SMNVEV (reference sequence). The CDR3 DNA reads TGTGCCAGCAGTACCCCAGGGGAGACCCAGTACTTC. It codes for CASSTPGETQYF.

The chain has TRBV9 and TRBJ2-1; 12 nucleotides match TRBD2. CDR3 length: 16 amino acids. Germline CDR1 reads SGDLS; CDR2 reads YYNGEE. Losses at the gene ends were 0 bases for V and 9 bases for J; bases not matched to a gene: 7. CDR3 sequence: CASSVASSGRAGEQFF. The CDR3, as DNA: TGTGCCAGCAGCGTAGCTTCTAGCGGGAGGGCCGGTGAGCAGTTCTTC.

This clone has a handful of counts. This chain links TRBV19 with TRBJ1-5, with D possibly TRBD1 on 6 matching bases. From germline, CDR1 is LNHDA and CDR2 SQIVND (reference sequence). The CDR3 runs to 14 residues. Trimming pared 5 bases from V and 3 bases from J, leaving 11 bases between. Here the CDR3 reads CASSSWTDNQPQHF. DNA for the CDR3: TGTGCCAGTAGTTCCTGGACAGACAATCAGCCCCAGCATTTT.

This chain connects TRBV12-5 to TRBJ2-1, with 15 nucleotides matching TRBD2. From germline, CDR1 is LGHNT and CDR2 FRNRAP. The length of the CDR3 is 16 residues. Trimming took 5 bases from V and 8 from J; bases not matched to a gene: 7. The CDR3 DNA reads as TGTGCTAGTGGTCCGGGACTAGCGGGAGGAATGGATGAGCAGTTCTTC. Translating it yields CASGPGLAGGMDEQFF.

This clone was detected only once. This chain links TRBV5-4 with TRBJ1-2, with 9 bases lining up with TRBD1. V was pared by 7 bases and J by 1 base, with 11 bases of the junction left unmatched. Germline CDR1 reads SGHNT; CDR2 reads YYREEE (reference sequence). The CDR3 is 16 residues long. The CDR3 DNA follows: TGTGCCAGCCTCAACCGGGACAGGGCTAGTAACTATGGCTACACCTTC. Protein product: CASLNRDRASNYGYTF.

The CDR3 DNA is TGTGCCAGCAGCCCGACAGGGGGTACGGGAGAGACCCAGTACTTC. Translation gives CASSPTGGTGETQYF. The chain carries TRBV7-6 and TRBJ2-5; TRBD1 matches 9 bases. The trim removed 5 bases at V and 4 bases at J, leaving 8 bases unmatched. Germline V CDR1 and CDR2: SGHVS, FNYEAQ. The CDR3 has 15 residues.

The V gene is TRBV7-3, the J gene TRBJ2-2; D tentatively reads TRBD1 or TRBD2 (7 bases each). Trimming cost V 3 bases and J 6 bases, with 17 bases left between them. The germline V gene encodes CDR1 SGHTA and CDR2 FQGTGA. The CDR3 contains 16 residues. CDR3 DNA sequence: TGTGCCAGCAGCTTCGCGACAGGGAGGGGAGCCGGGGAGCTGTTTTTT. Its protein product is CASSFATGRGAGELFF.

The chain uses TRBV21-1 and TRBJ2-7; TRBD1, the table's D call, lacks a check against the DNA. TRBV21-1 is assigned pseudogene status. The CDR3 extends over 15 amino acids. As DNA, the CDR3 is TGTGCCAGCAGCAAATCTCGCTCGCTCACAGACGAGCAGTACTTC. As protein: CASSKSRSLTDEQYF.

V is TRBV6-6 and J is TRBJ1-2; D unresolved. The CDR3 spans 13 residues. V lost 5 bases, J lost 2 bases, and 9 bases lay in between. CDR1 MNHNY and CDR2 SVGAGI come from the germline V gene (reference sequence). The CDR3 nucleotides read TGTGCCAGCAGTCTCGACCCAAACTATGGCTACACCTTC. Protein sequence: CASSLDPNYGYTF.

There are a few counts of this clone. The gene calls are TRBV4-1 and TRBJ2-1, with D perhaps TRBD1 (5 bases). The ends were cut back, 2 bases at V and 2 bases at J, with 19 bases in the middle. This CDR3 contains 18 residues. Looked up from germline, CDR1 is MGHRA and CDR2 is YSYEKL. CDR3 sequence (DNA): TGCGCCAGCAGCCAACAGGGCCCGTGGGTACAAACCTACAATGAGCAGTTCTTC. Translating it yields CASSQQGPWVQTYNEQFF.

The gene calls are TRBV5-6 and TRBJ2-5; D not resolved. V gave up 6 bases and J gave up 0 bases, with 9 bases separating them. The CDR3 is 13 residues long. Per germline, CDR1 SGHDT and CDR2 YYEEEE. CDR3 nucleotide sequence: TGTGCCAGCAAGCGACCCTACCAAGAGACCCAGTACTTC. This codes for CASKRPYQETQYF.

The genes are TRBV7-2 and TRBJ2-7, with TRBD2 matching over 16 bases. With V trimmed by 4 bases and J by 1 base, 10 bases remained unmatched. The germline CDR1 and CDR2 sequences are SGHTA and FQGNSA. The CDR3 length is 19 residues. The CDR3 DNA reads as TGTGCCAGCAGCTCCCAGTTGGGACTAGCGGGAGGGCGGTCCTACGAGCAGTACTTC. This codes for CASSSQLGLAGGRSYEQYF.

The rearrangement joins TRBV6-5 to TRBJ2-5; D tentatively fits TRBD1 or TRBD2 (5 bases each). Germline V gene data show CDR1 as MNHEY and CDR2 as SVGAGI. The germline V and J ends were trimmed by 5 bases and 2 bases, with 15 bases remaining between them. The CDR3 runs to 15 residues. In DNA form, the CDR3 reads TGTGCCAGCAGTCGACTGCCGGGACCACAAGAGACCCAGTACTTC. Its translation: CASSRLPGPQETQYF.

V gene TRBV4-1 combines with J gene TRBJ1-5; D unclear. The length of the CDR3 is 14 residues. Trimming cost V 8 bases and J 7 bases, with 18 bases left between them. Germline V gives CDR1 MGHRA, CDR2 YSYEKL. As DNA, the CDR3 is TGCGCCAGCTCACTTCAGGTCCCCGGGCAGCCCCAGCATTTT. Protein: CASSLQVPGQPQHF.

The chain links TRBV11-2 to TRBJ2-4, with D perhaps being TRBD1 or TRBD2 (7 bases each). V was pared by 4 bases and J by 6 bases, with 19 bases between. CDR1 and CDR2 from the germline V gene are SGHAT and FQNNGV. The CDR3 extends over 16 amino acids. CDR3 region: CASSSEGQRGPNIQYF. CDR3 in DNA: TGTGCCAGCAGCTCCGAGGGACAGCGGGGACCAAACATTCAGTACTTC.

This clone was seen a single time. This chain uses TRBV10-3 with TRBJ2-7, with 7 nucleotides matching TRBD2. This CDR3 contains 13 residues. Trimming took 6 bases from V and 4 from J; bases not matched to a gene: 6. Germline CDR1 and CDR2: ENHRY and SYGVKD. Here the CDR3 reads CAIRGLSPYEQYF. The CDR3 nucleotides read TGTGCCATCAGGGGACTATCTCCGTACGAGCAGTACTTC.

The V and J genes are TRBV7-2 and TRBJ2-2, with D tentatively TRBD2 (5 bases). Germline values: CDR1 SGHTA, CDR2 FQGNSA. Trimming left V 5 bases short and J 5 bases short, with 12 bases between. The CDR3 runs 14 residues. CDR3 nucleotide sequence: TGTGCCAGCAGCCGAGGGAGTTGGACCGGGGAGCTGTTTTTT. Translating it yields CASSRGSWTGELFF.

CDR3 in DNA: TGTGCCAGCAGCGAGGAAGTGGGTACGCAGTATTTT. Translating gives CASSEEVGTQYF. V gene TRBV9 combines with J gene TRBJ2-3; D gene uncertain. This CDR3 is 12 amino acids long. In germline, CDR1 is SGDLS, CDR2 YYNGEE. Trimming stripped 3 bases from V and 8 bases from J, with 10 bases between.

V gene TRBV2 combines with J gene TRBJ1-1, with D possibly TRBD1 on 5 matching bases. From germline, CDR1 is SNHLY and CDR2 FYNNEI. V was pared by 7 bases and J by 3 bases, with 18 bases between. The CDR3 runs 15 residues. The CDR3 spells CASTGRGSLDTEAFF. CDR3 nucleotides: TGTGCCAGCACCGGCCGGGGCTCTTTGGACACTGAAGCTTTCTTT.

A single count supports this clone. V is TRBV6-5 and J is TRBJ2-3; 10 nucleotides agree with TRBD2. V dropped 2 bases and J dropped 9; count of bases not matched to a gene: 11. Looked up from germline, CDR1 is MNHEY and CDR2 is SVGAGI. The CDR3 loop spans 16 amino acids. CDR3 region: CASSYSGVAGGWTQYF. The CDR3 bases are TGTGCCAGCAGTTACAGCGGAGTAGCGGGAGGTTGGACGCAGTATTTT.

This clone has at least ten counts. The rearrangement uses TRBV6-4 and TRBJ1-2; no clear D. Trimming pared 0 bases from V and 7 bases from J, leaving 6 bases between. Germline CDR1 reads MRHNA; CDR2 reads SNTAGT. The CDR3 loop spans 12 amino acids. The DNA of the CDR3 is TGTGCCAGCAGTGACTCGAGTGGTGGCTACACCTTC. Its protein is CASSDSSGGYTF.